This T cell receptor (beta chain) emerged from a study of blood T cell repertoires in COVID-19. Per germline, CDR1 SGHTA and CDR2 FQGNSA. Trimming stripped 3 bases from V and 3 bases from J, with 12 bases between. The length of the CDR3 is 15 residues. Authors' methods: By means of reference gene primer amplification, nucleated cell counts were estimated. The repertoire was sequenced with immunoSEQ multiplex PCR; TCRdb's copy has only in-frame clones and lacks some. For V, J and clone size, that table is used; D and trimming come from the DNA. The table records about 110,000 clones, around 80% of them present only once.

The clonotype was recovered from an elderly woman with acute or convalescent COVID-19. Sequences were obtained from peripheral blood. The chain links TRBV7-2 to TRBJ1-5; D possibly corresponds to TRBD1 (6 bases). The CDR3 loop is CASSFGTGHNQPQHF. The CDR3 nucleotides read TGTGCCAGCAGCTTCGGTACAGGGCACAATCAGCCCCAGCATTTT.